The next 31 T cell receptor beta chains were all read from a single sample in a study of cytomegalovirus exposure and HLA in healthy donors. The PCR had 60 Vbeta and 13 Jbeta primers. The repertoire was sequenced with immunoSEQ multiplex PCR; TCRdb's copy has only in-frame clones and lacks some. In the table there are tens of thousands of clones, around three quarters of which are singletons. Sequencing input: PBMCs. These receptors were taken from a male donor in good health and CMV-seronegative.

The chain employs TRBV11-2 and TRBJ2-3; tentative D call: TRBD1 (7 bases). CDR3 length: 15 residues. Germline values: CDR1 SGHAT, CDR2 FQNNGV. V lost 1 base, J lost 5 bases, and 13 bases lay in between. The CDR3 nucleotides are TGTGCCAGCAGCTTAGCCCAGGGGGGCATAGATACGCAGTATTTT. The encoded protein is CASSLAQGGIDTQYF.

This sequence joins TRBV19 and TRBJ2-4, with 9 positions matching TRBD1. With V trimmed by 6 bases and J by 8 bases, 8 bases remained unmatched. The germline V gene has CDR1 LNHDA and CDR2 SQIVND (reference sequence). The CDR3 contains 14 residues. This CDR3 reads CASSPDRGWHIQYF. The CDR3, as DNA: TGTGCCAGTAGCCCGGACAGGGGATGGCACATTCAGTACTTC.

V usage is TRBV27 and J usage is TRBJ1-1; weak D call: TRBD1 (6 bases). Trimming cost V 6 bases and J 1 base, with 9 bases left between them. Germline V gene lookup returns CDR1 MNHEY and CDR2 SMNVEV (reference sequence). The CDR3 contains 13 residues. CDR3 protein: CASRSTGNTEAFF. CDR3 bases: TGTGCCAGCAGATCGACAGGGAACACTGAAGCTTTCTTT.

The CDR3 DNA reads as TGTGCCAGCAGCTTAGGATTGGTTCTAGCGGGAGGGCCGGGTGAGCAGTACTTC. This encodes CASSLGLVLAGGPGEQYF. The gene calls are TRBV7-2 and TRBJ2-7; 12 bases agree with TRBD2. The V and J ends lost 1 base and 7 bases, in that order; junction bases with no gene match: 14. The CDR3 has 18 residues. Germline V gene sequence: CDR1 SGHTA, CDR2 FQGNSA.

This chain connects TRBV5-1 to TRBJ1-2; D remains ambiguous. V was trimmed by 4 bases and J by 3 bases, leaving 10 bases between them. Per the germline V gene, CDR1 is SGHRS and CDR2 is YFSETQ. The CDR3 extends over 13 amino acids. CDR3 protein: CASSPDWDYGYTF. Here the CDR3 DNA reads TGCGCCAGCAGCCCCGACTGGGACTATGGCTACACCTTC.

V is TRBV28 and J is TRBJ2-7; D is possibly TRBD2 (5 bases). CDR3 length equals 14 residues. V was cut by 5 bases and J by 0 bases, with 11 bases left in between. Per the germline V gene, CDR1 is MDHEN and CDR2 is SYDVKM. DNA of the CDR3: TGTGCCAGCAGTCGGACGGGAAGCTCCTACGAGCAGTACTTC. Translated: CASSRTGSSYEQYF.

The V gene is TRBV29-1, the J gene TRBJ2-1, with TRBD1 as a possible D gene (5 bases). Trimming cost V 6 bases and J 3 bases, with 18 bases left between them. The V gene's germline CDR1 is SQVTM and CDR2 ANQGSEA. The CDR3 sequence is 15 residues long. The CDR3 reads CSVQDIYRDYNEQFF. The DNA for the CDR3 is TGCAGCGTCCAGGACATTTACCGTGACTACAATGAGCAGTTCTTC.

The chain is built from TRBV6-1 and TRBJ1-1; 8 bases line up with TRBD1. The CDR3 length is 13 residues. Germline CDR1 and CDR2: MNHNS and SASEGT. The V and J ends lost 10 bases and 0 bases, in that order; junction bases with no gene match: 4. In DNA form, the CDR3 reads TGTGCCAACAGACAGGGGATGAACACTGAAGCTTTCTTT. Encoded protein: CANRQGMNTEAFF.

This chain joins TRBV7-2 and TRBJ1-2; 9 bases align to TRBD1. The junction had 4 bases not matched to a gene; V was cut back by 1 base and J by 7 bases. This CDR3 region has 14 residues. Germline V gene sequence: CDR1 SGHTA, CDR2 FQGNSA. The CDR3 here is CASSLGDRDAGYTF. The CDR3 DNA is TGTGCCAGCAGCTTAGGGGACAGGGACGCTGGCTACACCTTC.

The chain couples TRBV10-3 to TRBJ2-1; tentative D call: TRBD2 (5 bases). There are 17 residues in the CDR3. Trimming cost V 0 bases and J 5 bases, with 17 bases left between them. In germline, CDR1 is ENHRY, CDR2 SYGVKD. As DNA, the CDR3 is TGTGCCATCAGTGAGTCAAGAGGGTCCGGAGACAACAATGAGCAGTTCTTC. Amino acid sequence: CAISESRGSGDNNEQFF.

The table lists this clone with a count of one. The V and J genes are TRBV5-4 and TRBJ2-2, with D perhaps matching TRBD2 (6 bases). The CDR3 is made up of 15 amino acids. The ends were cut back, 4 bases at V and 6 bases at J, with 16 bases in the middle. CDR1 is SGHNT and CDR2 is YYREEE in the germline V gene (reference sequence). The CDR3 sequence: CASSPAGREAGELFF. CDR3 bases: TGTGCCAGCAGCCCCGCGGGCAGGGAGGCCGGGGAGCTGTTTTTT.

This sequence joins TRBV27 and TRBJ1-1; D is undetermined. The CDR3 runs 15 residues. V lost 0 bases to trimming and J lost 0 bases, with 8 bases between them. Germline-derived CDR1 and CDR2 are MNHEY and SMNVEV (reference sequence). The CDR3 region has the DNA TGTGCCAGCAGTTTATCTGTGCGGGTGAACACTGAAGCTTTCTTT. Protein: CASSLSVRVNTEAFF.

This clone showed up just once. The CDR3 nucleotides are TGTGCCAGCAGCATACCGCGGTGGGCTGAAGCTTTCTTT. This codes for CASSIPRWAEAFF. The chain is built from TRBV28 and TRBJ1-1; the D is unclear. Germline V gene sequence: CDR1 MDHEN, CDR2 SYDVKM. The CDR3 sequence is 13 residues long. V lost 6 bases, J lost 6 bases, and 14 bases lay in between.

The sample holds a few counts of this clone. J is TRBJ2-1 and V is TRBV4-3; a possible D gene is TRBD2 (6 bases). This CDR3 comprises 14 residues. The germline V gene has CDR1 LGHNA and CDR2 YSLEER. V was trimmed by 1 base and J by 10 bases, leaving 14 bases between them. CDR3 DNA sequence: TGCGCCAGCAGCCAAGCCCCGACTAGGAACGAGCAGTTCTTC. It translates to CASSQAPTRNEQFF.

This clone was seen a handful of times. This chain links TRBV4-3 with TRBJ1-2, with D possibly matching TRBD1 (6 bases). Germline V gene lookup returns CDR1 LGHNA and CDR2 YSLEER. With 1 base removed from V and 3 bases from J, the gap between germline ends came to 12 bases. This CDR3 comprises 15 residues. The CDR3 sequence: CASSQGWTADYGYTF. CDR3 DNA: TGCGCCAGCAGCCAAGGGTGGACAGCAGACTATGGCTACACCTTC.

This chain connects TRBV10-3 to TRBJ2-5; 8 positions match TRBD1. Germline V CDR1 and CDR2: ENHRY, SYGVKD. The CDR3 consists of 14 residues. V was pared by 5 bases and J by 1 base, with 3 bases of the junction left unmatched. DNA for the CDR3: TGTGCCATCAGTCATGGACAGGGCCAAGAGACCCAGTACTTC. Its translation: CAISHGQGQETQYF.

This chain uses TRBV10-3 with TRBJ1-2, with 11 positions matching TRBD1. Losses at the gene ends were 6 bases for V and 4 bases for J; bases not matched to a gene: 4. The CDR3 has 14 amino acids. Germline CDR1 and CDR2: ENHRY and SYGVKD. The CDR3 region has the DNA TGTGCCATCAGGGGGACAGGGGGGACCTATGGCTACACCTTC. This translates into CAIRGTGGTYGYTF.

The DNA for the CDR3 is TGTGCCAGCAGTCAACAGGGGGGTAATGAAAAACTGTTTTTT. Its protein is CASSQQGGNEKLFF. The gene calls are TRBV6-1 and TRBJ1-4; 8 bases fit TRBD1. Germline trimming cut 5 bases from V and 4 bases from J; bases unmatched to any gene: 3. This CDR3 is 14 amino acids long. Germline CDR1 is MNHNS and CDR2 is SASEGT.

The sample holds one count of this clone. The chain recombines TRBV4-3 with TRBJ2-1, with 13 nucleotides matching TRBD2. The V and J ends lost 4 bases and 8 bases, in that order; junction bases with no gene match: 2. CDR3 length equals 14 residues. Germline assignment: CDR1 LGHNA and CDR2 YSLEER. The CDR3 nucleotides read TGCGCCAGCAGCCGGGGACTAGCGGGATATGAGCAGTTCTTC. It specifies CASSRGLAGYEQFF.

This clone has only a few counts. The chain uses TRBV30 and TRBJ1-3, with TRBD1 as a possible D gene (6 bases). This CDR3 is built from 13 residues. V dropped 4 bases and J dropped 9 bases, with 16 bases sitting between them. Germline-derived CDR1 and CDR2 are GTSNPN and SVGIG (reference sequence). This CDR3 is CAWIGGAYGTIYF. In DNA form, the CDR3 reads TGTGCCTGGATCGGGGGGGCCTACGGCACCATATATTTT.

The V call is TRBV5-1, the J call TRBJ1-1, with D maybe TRBD1 (6 bases). Trimming shortened V by 0 bases and J by 8 bases, and 23 bases separated the two germline ends. The CDR3 extends over 17 amino acids. Germline CDR1 SGHRS, CDR2 YFSETQ. The CDR3 DNA reads TGCGCCAGCAGCTTGGCAACCGGGACACGGCGGCGGGAGGAAGCTTTCTTT. Encoded protein: CASSLATGTRRREEAFF.

The genes are TRBV28 and TRBJ2-7, with D possibly being TRBD1 (5 bases). The CDR3 is 12 amino acids. The V and J ends lost 4 bases and 9 bases respectively, with 13 bases between them. CDR1 and CDR2 (germline): MDHEN, SYDVKM. The CDR3 protein is CASSSLRDGQYF. The CDR3 DNA reads as TGTGCCAGCAGTTCTCTCAGGGATGGGCAGTACTTC.

This chain links TRBV5-6 with TRBJ1-2, with a tentative D call TRBD1 (5 bases). V was pared by 1 base and J by 2 bases, with 12 bases between. The CDR3 consists of 15 residues. Germline V gene sequence: CDR1 SGHDT, CDR2 YYEEEE. CDR3 bases: TGTGCCAGCAGCTTGACCGAGGGGAGGAACTATGGCTACACCTTC. Encoded protein: CASSLTEGRNYGYTF.

This chain joins TRBV5-1 and TRBJ2-2; 8 bases map to TRBD1. This CDR3 region has 15 residues. Germline CDR1 SGHRS, CDR2 YFSETQ. The J segment lost 6 bases and the V segment lost 0 bases, leaving 4 bases of the junction unmatched. Here the CDR3 reads CASSLVGTGPGELFF. CDR3 coding DNA: TGCGCCAGCAGCTTGGTTGGGACAGGCCCCGGGGAGCTGTTTTTT.

This clone was seen a few times. The chain carries TRBV19 and TRBJ1-1; unclear D gene. Germline V gives CDR1 LNHDA, CDR2 SQIVND (reference sequence). V was trimmed by 3 bases and J by 0 bases, leaving 14 bases between them. The CDR3 runs 16 residues. CDR3 DNA sequence: TGTGCCAGTAGTATCTACAGCTCTTACATGAACACTGAAGCTTTCTTT. It is translated as CASSIYSSYMNTEAFF. The variable domain in full, completed from reference TRBV19 and TRBJ1-1, reads DGGITQSPKYLFRKEGQNVTLSCEQNLNHDAMYWYRQDPGQGLRLIYYSQIVNDFQKGDIAEGYSVSREKKESFPLTVTSAQKNPTAFYLCASSIYSSYMNTEAFFGQGTRLTVV.

This chain links TRBV27 with TRBJ1-2, with D perhaps TRBD1 (6 bases). Trimming removed 5 bases from V and 1 base from J, with 8 bases in between. The CDR3 contains 13 residues. Germline CDR1 is MNHEY and CDR2 is SMNVEV (reference sequence). The CDR3: CASSKQGNYGYTF. The DNA of the CDR3 is TGTGCCAGCAGTAAACAGGGTAACTATGGCTACACCTTC.

The chain combines TRBV9 with TRBJ2-4; D unresolved. The V and J ends lost 0 bases and 4 bases respectively, with 20 bases between them. Germline-derived CDR1 and CDR2 are SGDLS and YYNGEE. The CDR3 contains 18 residues. CDR3 nucleotide sequence: TGTGCCAGCAGCGTAGGGGCCCGGCTCCAATCGCTAAAAAACATTCAGTACTTC. As protein: CASSVGARLQSLKNIQYF.

The chain uses TRBV21-1 and TRBJ1-6; TRBD1, the table's D call, was not compared with the DNA. TRBV21-1 is deemed a pseudogene. The CDR3 is 17 amino acids. CDR3 sequence reads: CASSENRQGRNNSPLHF. In DNA form, the CDR3 reads TGTGCCAGCAGCGAAAATCGGCAGGGAAGAAATAATTCACCCCTCCACTTT.

The V call is TRBV7-2, the J call TRBJ1-2; D ambiguous. This CDR3 spans 14 amino acids. Germline CDR1 reads SGHTA; CDR2 reads FQGNSA. The germline V and J ends were trimmed by 1 base and 4 bases, with 10 bases remaining between them. CDR3 loop: CASSLDAGLYGYTF. The CDR3 nucleotides are TGTGCCAGCAGCTTAGACGCCGGACTCTATGGCTACACCTTC.

This clone appeared a few times. The gene calls are TRBV28 and TRBJ1-2; possibly TRBD1 for D (5 bases). V was pared by 4 bases and J by 8 bases, with 23 bases between. The CDR3 has 16 residues. Germline loops: CDR1 MDHEN, CDR2 SYDVKM. The CDR3 DNA reads as TGTGCCAGCAGTTCCCCTAAGTGGGGGGGGACGGGAGGCTACACCTTC. Its translation: CASSSPKWGGTGGYTF.

A few counts support this clone. The chain combines TRBV18 with TRBJ2-5; D is perhaps TRBD1 (5 bases). The CDR3 loop spans 16 amino acids. The germline V gene encodes CDR1 KGHSH and CDR2 LQKENI. Between the trimmed V and J ends, which lost 1 base and 2 bases, there was a span of 14 bases. The CDR3 DNA reads TGTGCCAGCTCACCACTGGGGCGAGGTGGGCAAGAGACCCAGTACTTC. Amino acid sequence: CASSPLGRGGQETQYF.